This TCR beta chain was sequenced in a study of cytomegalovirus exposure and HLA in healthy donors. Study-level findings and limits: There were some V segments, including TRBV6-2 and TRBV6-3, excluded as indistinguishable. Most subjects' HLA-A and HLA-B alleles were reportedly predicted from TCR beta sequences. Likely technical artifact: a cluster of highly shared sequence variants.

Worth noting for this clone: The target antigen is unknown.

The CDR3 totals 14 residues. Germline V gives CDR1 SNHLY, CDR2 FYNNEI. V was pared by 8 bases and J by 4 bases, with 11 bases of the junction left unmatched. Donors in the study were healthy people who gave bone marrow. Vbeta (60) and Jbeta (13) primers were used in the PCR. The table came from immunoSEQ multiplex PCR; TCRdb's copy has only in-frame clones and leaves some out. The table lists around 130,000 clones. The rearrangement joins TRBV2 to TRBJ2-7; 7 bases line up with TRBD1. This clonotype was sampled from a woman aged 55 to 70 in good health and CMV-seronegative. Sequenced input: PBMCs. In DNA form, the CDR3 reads TGTGCCAGCGTAACCGGGACAGCAGCTTACGAGCAGTACTTC. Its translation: CASVTGTAAYEQYF.